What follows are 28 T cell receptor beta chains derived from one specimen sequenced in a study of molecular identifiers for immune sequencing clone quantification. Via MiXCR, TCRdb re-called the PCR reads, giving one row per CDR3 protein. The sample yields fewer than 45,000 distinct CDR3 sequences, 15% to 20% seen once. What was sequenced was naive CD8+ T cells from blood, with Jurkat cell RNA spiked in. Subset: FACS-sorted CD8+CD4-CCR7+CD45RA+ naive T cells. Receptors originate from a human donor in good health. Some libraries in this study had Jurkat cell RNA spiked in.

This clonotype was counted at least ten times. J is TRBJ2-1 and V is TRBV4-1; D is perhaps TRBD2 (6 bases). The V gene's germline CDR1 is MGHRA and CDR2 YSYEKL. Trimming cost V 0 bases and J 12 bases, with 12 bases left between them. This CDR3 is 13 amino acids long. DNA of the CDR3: TGCGCCAGCAGCCAAGATAAACTCGGGGGGCAGTTCTTC. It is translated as CASSQDKLGGQFF.

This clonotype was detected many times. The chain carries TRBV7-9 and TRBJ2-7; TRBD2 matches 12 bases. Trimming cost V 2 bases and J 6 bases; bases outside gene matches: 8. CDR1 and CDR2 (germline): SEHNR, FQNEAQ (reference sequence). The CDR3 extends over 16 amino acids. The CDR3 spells CASSLTLAGGFSEQYF. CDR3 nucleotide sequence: TGTGCCAGCAGCTTAACACTAGCGGGAGGATTCAGCGAGCAGTACTTC.

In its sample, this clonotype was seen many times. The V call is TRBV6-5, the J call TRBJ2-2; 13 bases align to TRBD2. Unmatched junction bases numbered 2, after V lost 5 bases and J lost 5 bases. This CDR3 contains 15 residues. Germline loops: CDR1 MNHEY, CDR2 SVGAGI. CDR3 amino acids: CASSPGLAGTGELFF. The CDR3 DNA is TGTGCCAGCAGTCCGGGACTAGCGGGAACCGGGGAGCTGTTTTTT.

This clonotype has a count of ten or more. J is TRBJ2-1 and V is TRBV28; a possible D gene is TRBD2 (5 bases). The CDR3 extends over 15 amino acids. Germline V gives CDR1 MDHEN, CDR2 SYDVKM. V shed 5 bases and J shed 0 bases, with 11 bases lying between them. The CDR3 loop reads CASSEDWSSYNEQFF. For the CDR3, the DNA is TGTGCCAGCAGTGAGGACTGGAGCTCCTACAATGAGCAGTTCTTC.

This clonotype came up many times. As DNA, the CDR3 is TGTGCCATACGTCCGGCAGGGACCGGGGAGCTGTTTTTT. This gives the protein CAIRPAGTGELFF. J is TRBJ2-2 and V is TRBV10-3; tentatively, D is TRBD1 (5 bases). This CDR3 region has 13 residues. V shed 9 bases and J shed 5 bases, with 13 bases lying between them. Looked up from germline, CDR1 is ENHRY and CDR2 is SYGVKD.

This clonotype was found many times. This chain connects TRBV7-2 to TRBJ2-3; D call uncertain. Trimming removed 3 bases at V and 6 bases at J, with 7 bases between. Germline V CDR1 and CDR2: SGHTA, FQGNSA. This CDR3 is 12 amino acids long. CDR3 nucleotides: TGTGCCAGCAGCTTGTTGGCGGATACGCAGTATTTT. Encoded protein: CASSLLADTQYF.

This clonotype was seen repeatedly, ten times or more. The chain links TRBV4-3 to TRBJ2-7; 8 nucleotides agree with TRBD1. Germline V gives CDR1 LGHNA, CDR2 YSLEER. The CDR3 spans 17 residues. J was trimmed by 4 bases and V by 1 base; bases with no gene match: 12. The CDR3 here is CASSQVSFGQGWYEQYF. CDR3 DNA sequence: TGCGCCAGCAGCCAAGTTTCTTTCGGACAGGGTTGGTACGAGCAGTACTTC.

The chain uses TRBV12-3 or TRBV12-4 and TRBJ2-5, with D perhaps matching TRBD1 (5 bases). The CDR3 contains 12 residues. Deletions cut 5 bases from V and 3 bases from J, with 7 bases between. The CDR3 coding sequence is TGTGCCAGCAGTCCGACAGAAGAGACCCAGTACTTC. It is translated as CASSPTEETQYF.

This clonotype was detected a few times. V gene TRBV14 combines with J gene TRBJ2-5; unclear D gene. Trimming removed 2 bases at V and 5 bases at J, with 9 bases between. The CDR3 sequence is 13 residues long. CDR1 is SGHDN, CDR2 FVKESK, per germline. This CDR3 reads CASSQIKTETQYF. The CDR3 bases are TGTGCCAGCAGCCAAATAAAGACGGAGACCCAGTACTTC.

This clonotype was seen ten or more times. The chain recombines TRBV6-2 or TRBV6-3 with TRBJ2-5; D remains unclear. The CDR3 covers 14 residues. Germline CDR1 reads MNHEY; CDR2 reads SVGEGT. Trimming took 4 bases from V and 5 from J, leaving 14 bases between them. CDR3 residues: CASSSGFRRETQYF. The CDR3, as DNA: TGTGCCAGCAGTTCCGGATTTAGGCGGGAGACCCAGTACTTC.

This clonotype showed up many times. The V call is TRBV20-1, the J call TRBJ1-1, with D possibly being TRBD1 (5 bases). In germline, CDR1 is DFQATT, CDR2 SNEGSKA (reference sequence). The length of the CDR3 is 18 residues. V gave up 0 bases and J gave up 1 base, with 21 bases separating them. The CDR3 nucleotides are TGCAGTGCTAGAGAGCACCCCTTTAGACAGTTAGAGAACACTGAAGCTTTCTTT. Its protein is CSAREHPFRQLENTEAFF.

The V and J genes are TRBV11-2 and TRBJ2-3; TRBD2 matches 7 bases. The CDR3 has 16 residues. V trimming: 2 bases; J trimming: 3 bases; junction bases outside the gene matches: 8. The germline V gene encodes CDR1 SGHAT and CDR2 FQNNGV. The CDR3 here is CASSLPVGEGTDTQYF. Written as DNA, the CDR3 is TGTGCCAGCAGCTTACCCGTTGGGGAGGGAACAGATACGCAGTATTTT.

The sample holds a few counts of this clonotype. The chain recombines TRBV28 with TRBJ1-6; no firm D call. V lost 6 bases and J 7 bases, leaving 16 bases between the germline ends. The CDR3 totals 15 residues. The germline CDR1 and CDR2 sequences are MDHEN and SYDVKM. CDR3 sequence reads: CASRSWTGRNSPLHF. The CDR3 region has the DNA TGTGCCAGCAGGTCCTGGACGGGCCGGAATTCACCCCTCCACTTT.

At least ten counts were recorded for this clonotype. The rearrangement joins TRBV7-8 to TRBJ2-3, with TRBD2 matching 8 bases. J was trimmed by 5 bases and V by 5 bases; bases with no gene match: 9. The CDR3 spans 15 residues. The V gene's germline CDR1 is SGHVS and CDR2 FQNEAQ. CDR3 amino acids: CASSIYSGARDTQYF. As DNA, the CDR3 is TGTGCCAGCAGCATCTATAGCGGGGCGCGAGATACGCAGTATTTT.

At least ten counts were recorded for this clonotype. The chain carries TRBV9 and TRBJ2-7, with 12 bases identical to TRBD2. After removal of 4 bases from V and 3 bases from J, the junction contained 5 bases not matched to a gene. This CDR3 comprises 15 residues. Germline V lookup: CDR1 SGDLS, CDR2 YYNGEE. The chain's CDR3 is CASSPWGLAGYEQYF. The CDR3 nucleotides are TGTGCCAGCAGCCCATGGGGACTAGCGGGCTACGAGCAGTACTTC.

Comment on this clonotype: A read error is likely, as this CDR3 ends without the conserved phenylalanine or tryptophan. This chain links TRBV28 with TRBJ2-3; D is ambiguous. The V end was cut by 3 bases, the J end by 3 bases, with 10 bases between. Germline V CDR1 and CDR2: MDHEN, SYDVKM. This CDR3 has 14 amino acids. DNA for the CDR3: TGTGCCAGCAGTTTCCCCTGGCCGACAGATACGCAGTATTCT. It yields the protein CASSFPWPTDTQYS.

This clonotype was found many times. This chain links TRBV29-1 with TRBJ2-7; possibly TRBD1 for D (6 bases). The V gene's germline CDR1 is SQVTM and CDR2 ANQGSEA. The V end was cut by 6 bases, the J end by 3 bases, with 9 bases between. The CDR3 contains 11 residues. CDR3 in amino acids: CSVGGFYEQYF. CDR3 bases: TGCAGCGTAGGGGGATTCTACGAGCAGTACTTC.

This chain's CDR3 is CASSSPGLAGIGYEQYF. The CDR3 nucleotides read TGTGCCAGCAGCTCTCCGGGACTAGCGGGAATCGGCTACGAGCAGTACTTC. The rearrangement uses TRBV5-5 and TRBJ2-7, with TRBD2 identical over 13 bases. CDR1 and CDR2 (germline): SGHKS, YYEKEE (reference sequence). CDR3 length equals 17 residues. The V and J ends lost 3 bases and 3 bases, in that order; junction bases with no gene match: 9.

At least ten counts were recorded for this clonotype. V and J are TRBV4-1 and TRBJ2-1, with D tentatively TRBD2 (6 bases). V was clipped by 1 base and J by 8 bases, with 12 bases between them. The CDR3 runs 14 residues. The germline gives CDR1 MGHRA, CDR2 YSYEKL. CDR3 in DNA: TGCGCCAGCAGCCAAGTGGAGGGCGAGGATGAGCAGTTCTTC. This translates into CASSQVEGEDEQFF.

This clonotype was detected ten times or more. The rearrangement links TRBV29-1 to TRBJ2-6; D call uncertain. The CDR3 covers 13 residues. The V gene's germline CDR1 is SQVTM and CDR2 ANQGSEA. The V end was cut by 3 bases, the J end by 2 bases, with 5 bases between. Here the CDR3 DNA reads TGCAGCGTTGAGGCGGCTGGGGCCAACGTCCTGACTTTC. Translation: CSVEAAGANVLTF.

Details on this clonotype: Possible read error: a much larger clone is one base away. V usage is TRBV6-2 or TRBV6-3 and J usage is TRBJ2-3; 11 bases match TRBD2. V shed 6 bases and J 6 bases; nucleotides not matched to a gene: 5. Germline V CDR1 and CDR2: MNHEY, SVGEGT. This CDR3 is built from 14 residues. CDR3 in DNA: TGTGCCAGCAGGATAGCGGGAGGGCTTGATACGCAGTATTTT. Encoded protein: CASRIAGGLDTQYF.

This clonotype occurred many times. The CDR3 sequence is CASFSTTGVFSYGYTF. For the CDR3, the DNA is TGTGCCAGCTTCTCGACGACAGGAGTTTTTAGCTATGGCTACACCTTC. V is TRBV7-8 and J is TRBJ1-2, with a possible D match to TRBD1 (6 bases). V dropped 8 bases and J dropped 4 bases, with 23 bases sitting between them. This CDR3 region has 16 residues. Germline-derived CDR1 and CDR2 are SGHVS and FQNEAQ.

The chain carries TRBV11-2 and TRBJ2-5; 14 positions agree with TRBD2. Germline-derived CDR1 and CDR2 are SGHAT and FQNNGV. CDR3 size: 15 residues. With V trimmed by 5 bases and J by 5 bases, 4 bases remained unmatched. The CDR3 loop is CASSVGTSGGETQYF. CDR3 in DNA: TGTGCCAGCAGCGTGGGGACTAGCGGGGGTGAGACCCAGTACTTC.

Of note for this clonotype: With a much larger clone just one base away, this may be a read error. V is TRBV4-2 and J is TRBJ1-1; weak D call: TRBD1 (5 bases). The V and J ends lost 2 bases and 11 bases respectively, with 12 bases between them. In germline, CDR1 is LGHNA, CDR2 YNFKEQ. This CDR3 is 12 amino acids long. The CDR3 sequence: CASSQPDNLAFF. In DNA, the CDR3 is TGTGCCAGCAGCCAACCGGACAATTTGGCTTTCTTT.

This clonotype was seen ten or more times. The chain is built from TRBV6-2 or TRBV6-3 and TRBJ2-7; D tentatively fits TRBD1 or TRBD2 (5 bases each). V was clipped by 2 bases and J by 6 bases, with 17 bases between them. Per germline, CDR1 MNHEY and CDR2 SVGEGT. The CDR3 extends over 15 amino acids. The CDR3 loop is CASSYMAGTVGEQYF. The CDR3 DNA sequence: TGTGCCAGCAGTTACATGGCCGGGACGGTCGGCGAGCAGTACTTC.

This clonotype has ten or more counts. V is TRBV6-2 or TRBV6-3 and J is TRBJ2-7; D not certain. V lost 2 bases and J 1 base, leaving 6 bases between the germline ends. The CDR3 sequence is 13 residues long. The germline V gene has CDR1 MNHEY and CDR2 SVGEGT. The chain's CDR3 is CASSYGESYEQYF. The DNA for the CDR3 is TGTGCCAGCAGTTACGGAGAGTCCTACGAGCAGTACTTC.

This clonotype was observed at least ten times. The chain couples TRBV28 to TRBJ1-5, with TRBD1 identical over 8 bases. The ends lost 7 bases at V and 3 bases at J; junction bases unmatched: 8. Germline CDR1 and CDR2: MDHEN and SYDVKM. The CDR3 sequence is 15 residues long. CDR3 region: CASISTGAYNQPQHF. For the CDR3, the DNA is TGTGCCAGCATATCGACAGGGGCTTACAATCAGCCCCAGCATTTT.

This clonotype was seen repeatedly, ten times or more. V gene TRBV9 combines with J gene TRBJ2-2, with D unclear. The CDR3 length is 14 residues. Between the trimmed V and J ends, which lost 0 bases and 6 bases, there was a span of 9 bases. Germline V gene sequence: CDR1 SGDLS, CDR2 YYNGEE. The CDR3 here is CASSVGGEAGELFF. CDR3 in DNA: TGTGCCAGCAGCGTAGGGGGTGAGGCCGGGGAGCTGTTTTTT.